This T cell receptor (beta chain) was observed in a study of T-cell reconstitution after alpha-beta-depleted transplantation in children. As it was prepared, the TCRbeta library received unique molecular identifiers. TCRdb called the PCR reads again in MiXCR, with one record for every CDR3 protein. The table has around 680,000 distinct CDR3 sequences, around a sixth seen once. This clonotype was counted ten times or more. The clonotype comes from a human donor who donated a stem cell graft to a child with acute myeloid leukemia. The specimen comprised PBMCs from the stem cell graft donor, sampled from the stem cell graft.

The CDR3 bases are TGTGCCAGCAGTTACTCGGATAGCTCTGGAAACACCATATATTTT. Amino acids: CASSYSDSSGNTIYF. The chain uses TRBV6-5 and TRBJ1-3, with D unclear. The germline V gene encodes CDR1 MNHEY and CDR2 SVGAGI. Trimming pared 0 bases from V and 0 bases from J, leaving 6 bases between. The CDR3 is made up of 15 amino acids.